This T cell receptor beta chain was captured by sequencing in a study of cytomegalovirus exposure and HLA in healthy donors. Repertoires were generated with immunoSEQ multiplex PCR, while TCRdb's copy carries only in-frame clones and drops some. The table includes about 73,000 clones, about 94% detected once. There are 12 residues in the CDR3. Trimming left V 4 bases short and J 4 bases short, with 4 bases between. Per germline, CDR1 MNHNS and CDR2 SASEGT. Study results and caveats: It was about 180 TCR beta chains that were listed as cytomegalovirus-associated. Using the classifier, cytomegalovirus status was reportedly diagnosed with high specificity and sensitivity.

On this clone itself: Its antigen remains unknown.

The J gene is TRBJ2-2, the V gene TRBV6-1, with D unclear. The sequence was obtained from a woman aged 18 to 35 in good health and CMV-seronegative. The sample was PBMCs. The CDR3 region has the DNA TGTGCCAGCAGTGTTAGCACCGGGGAGCTGTTTTTT. Amino acid sequence: CASSVSTGELFF.